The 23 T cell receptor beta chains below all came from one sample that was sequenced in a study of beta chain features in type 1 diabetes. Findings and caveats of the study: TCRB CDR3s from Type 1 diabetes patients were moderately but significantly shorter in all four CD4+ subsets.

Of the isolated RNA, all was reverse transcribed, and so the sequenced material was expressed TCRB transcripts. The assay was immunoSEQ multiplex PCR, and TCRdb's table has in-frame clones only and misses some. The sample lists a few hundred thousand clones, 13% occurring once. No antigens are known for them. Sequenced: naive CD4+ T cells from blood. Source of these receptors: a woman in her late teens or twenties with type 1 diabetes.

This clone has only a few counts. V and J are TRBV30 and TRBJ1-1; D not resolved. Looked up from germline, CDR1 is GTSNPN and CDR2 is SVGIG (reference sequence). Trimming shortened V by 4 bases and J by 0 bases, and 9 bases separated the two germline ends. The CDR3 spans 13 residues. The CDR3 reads CAWIGRMNTEAFF. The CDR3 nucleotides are TGTGCCTGGATTGGCAGGATGAACACTGAAGCTTTCTTT.

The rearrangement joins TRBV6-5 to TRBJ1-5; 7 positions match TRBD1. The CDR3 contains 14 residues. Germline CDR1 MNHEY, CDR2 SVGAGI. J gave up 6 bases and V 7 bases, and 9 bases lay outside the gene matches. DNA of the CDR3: TGTGCCAGCACCCCAGCACAGGGGATTCAGCCCCAGCATTTT. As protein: CASTPAQGIQPQHF.

CDR3 sequence reads: CASSPRQGYEQYV. CDR3 coding DNA: TGTGCCAGCTCACCCAGGCAGGGGTACGAGCAGTACGTC. The rearrangement uses TRBV18 and TRBJ2-7, with a tentative D call TRBD1 (6 bases). This CDR3 has 13 residues. V lost 3 bases and J lost 4, with 10 bases in between. In germline, CDR1 is KGHSH, CDR2 LQKENI.

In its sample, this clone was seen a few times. CDR3 residues: CASSLGSSGSYNEQFF. CDR3 DNA: TGCGCCAGCAGCTTGGGTTCTAGCGGGAGCTACAATGAGCAGTTCTTC. The chain carries TRBV5-1 and TRBJ2-1, with 10 bases fitting TRBD2. V trimming: 0 bases; J trimming: 3 bases; junction bases outside the gene matches: 3. The germline gives CDR1 SGHRS, CDR2 YFSETQ. This CDR3 is built from 16 residues. Based on the CDR3 plus reference TRBV5-1 and TRBJ2-1, the full variable domain is KAGVTQTPRYLIKTRGQQVTLSCSPISGHRSVSWYQQTPGQGLQFLFEYFSETQRNKGNFPGRFSGRQFSNSRSEMNVSTLELGDSALYLCASSLGSSGSYNEQFFGPGTRLTVL.

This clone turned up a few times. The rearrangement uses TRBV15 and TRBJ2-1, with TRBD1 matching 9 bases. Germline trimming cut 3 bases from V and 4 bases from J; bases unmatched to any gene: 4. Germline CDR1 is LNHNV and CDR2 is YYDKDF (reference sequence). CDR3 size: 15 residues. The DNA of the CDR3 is TGTGCCACCAGCAGGGTGACAGGGGGGTACAATGAGCAGTTCTTC. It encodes CATSRVTGGYNEQFF.

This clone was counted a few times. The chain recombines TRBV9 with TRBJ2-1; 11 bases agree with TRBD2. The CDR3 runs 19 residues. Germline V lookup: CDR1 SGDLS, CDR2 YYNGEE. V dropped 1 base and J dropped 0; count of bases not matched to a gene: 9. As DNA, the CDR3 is TGTGCCAGCAGCGTAACCTTGACTAGCGGGACCAGCTCCTACAATGAGCAGTTCTTC. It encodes CASSVTLTSGTSSYNEQFF.

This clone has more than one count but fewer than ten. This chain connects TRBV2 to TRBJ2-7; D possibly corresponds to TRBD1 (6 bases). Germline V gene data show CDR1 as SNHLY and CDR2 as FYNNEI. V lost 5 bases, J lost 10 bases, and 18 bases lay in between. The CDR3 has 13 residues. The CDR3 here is CASSFDKTGRQYV. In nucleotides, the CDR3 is TGTGCCAGCAGTTTTGATAAGACAGGTAGACAGTACGTC.

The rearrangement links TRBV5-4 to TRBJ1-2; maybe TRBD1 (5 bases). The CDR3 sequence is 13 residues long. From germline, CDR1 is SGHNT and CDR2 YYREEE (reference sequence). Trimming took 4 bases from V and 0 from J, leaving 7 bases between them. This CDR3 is CASSEDTNYGYTF. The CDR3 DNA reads TGTGCCAGCAGCGAGGACACTAACTATGGCTACACCTTC.

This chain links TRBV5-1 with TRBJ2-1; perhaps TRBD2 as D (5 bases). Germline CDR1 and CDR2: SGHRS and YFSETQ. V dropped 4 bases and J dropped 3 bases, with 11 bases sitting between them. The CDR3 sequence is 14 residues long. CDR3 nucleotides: TGCGCCAGCAGCACCCGGACTGGCTACAATGAGCAGTTCTTC. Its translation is CASSTRTGYNEQFF.

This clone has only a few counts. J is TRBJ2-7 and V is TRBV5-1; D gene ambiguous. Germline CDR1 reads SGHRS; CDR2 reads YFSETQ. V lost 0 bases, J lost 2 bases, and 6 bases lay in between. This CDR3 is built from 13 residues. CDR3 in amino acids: CASSLDSTYEQYF. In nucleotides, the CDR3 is TGCGCCAGCAGCTTGGACAGTACCTACGAGCAGTACTTC. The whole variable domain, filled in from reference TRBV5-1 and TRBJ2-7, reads KAGVTQTPRYLIKTRGQQVTLSCSPISGHRSVSWYQQTPGQGLQFLFEYFSETQRNKGNFPGRFSGRQFSNSRSEMNVSTLELGDSALYLCASSLDSTYEQYFGPGTRLTVT.

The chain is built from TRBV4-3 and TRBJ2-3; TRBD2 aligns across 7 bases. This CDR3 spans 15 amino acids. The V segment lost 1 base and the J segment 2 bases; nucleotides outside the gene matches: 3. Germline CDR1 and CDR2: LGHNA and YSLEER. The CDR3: CASSQVSGATDTQYF. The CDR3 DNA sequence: TGCGCCAGCAGCCAAGTCAGCGGGGCCACAGATACGCAGTATTTT.

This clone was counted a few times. As DNA, the CDR3 is TGTGCTAGTGGTTTGGTACGGTTGAACAATGAGCAGTTCTTC. Its protein is CASGLVRLNNEQFF. This rearrangement joins TRBV12-5 to TRBJ2-1; D ambiguous. The CDR3 is made up of 14 amino acids. V was pared by 0 bases and J by 5 bases, with 8 bases between. CDR1 and CDR2 from the germline V gene are LGHNT and FRNRAP.

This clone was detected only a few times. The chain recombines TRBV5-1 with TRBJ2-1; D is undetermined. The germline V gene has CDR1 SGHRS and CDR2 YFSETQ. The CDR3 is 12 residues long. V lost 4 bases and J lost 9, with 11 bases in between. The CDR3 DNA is TGCGCCAGCAGCCTCCCCAAGAGTGAGCAGTTCTTC. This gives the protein CASSLPKSEQFF.

CDR3 protein: CASRRDRGQEETQYF. The CDR3 DNA reads TGTGCCAGCAGGAGGGACAGGGGGCAAGAAGAGACCCAGTACTTC. The chain joins TRBV2 to TRBJ2-5; 12 bases match TRBD1. This CDR3 has 15 residues. V lost 6 bases, J lost 3 bases, and 5 bases stayed unmatched. Germline CDR1 and CDR2: SNHLY and FYNNEI.

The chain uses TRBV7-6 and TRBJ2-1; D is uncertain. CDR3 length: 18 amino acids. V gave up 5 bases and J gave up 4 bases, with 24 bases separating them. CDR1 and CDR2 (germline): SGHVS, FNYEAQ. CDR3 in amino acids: CASSPPPSLTGVYNEQFF. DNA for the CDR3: TGTGCCAGCAGCCCCCCACCCTCACTCACCGGAGTATACAATGAGCAGTTCTTC.

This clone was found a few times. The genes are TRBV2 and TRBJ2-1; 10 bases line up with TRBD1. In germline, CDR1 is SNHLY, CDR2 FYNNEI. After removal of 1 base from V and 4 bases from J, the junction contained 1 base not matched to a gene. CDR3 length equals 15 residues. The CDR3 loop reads CASSEGQGAYNEQFF. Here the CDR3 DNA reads TGTGCCAGCAGTGAAGGACAGGGGGCATACAATGAGCAGTTCTTC.

CDR3 sequence: CASRPHGTPTDTQYF. The CDR3 DNA sequence: TGCGCCAGCAGACCTCACGGGACTCCGACAGATACGCAGTATTTT. The chain has TRBV4-1 and TRBJ2-3, with D possibly being TRBD2 (6 bases). Germline assignment: CDR1 MGHRA and CDR2 YSYEKL. Trimming took 6 bases from V and 3 from J, leaving 16 bases between them. The CDR3 loop spans 15 amino acids.

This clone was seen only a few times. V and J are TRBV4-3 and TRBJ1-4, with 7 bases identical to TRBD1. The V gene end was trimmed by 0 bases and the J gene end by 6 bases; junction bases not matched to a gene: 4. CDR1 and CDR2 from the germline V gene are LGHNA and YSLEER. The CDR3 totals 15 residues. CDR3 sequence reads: CASSQDRDSHEKLFF. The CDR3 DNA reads TGCGCCAGCAGCCAAGATCGGGACAGCCATGAAAAACTGTTTTTT.

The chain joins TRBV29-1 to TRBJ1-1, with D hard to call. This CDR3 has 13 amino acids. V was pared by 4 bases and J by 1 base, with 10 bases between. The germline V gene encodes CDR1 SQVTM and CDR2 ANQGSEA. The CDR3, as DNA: TGCAGCGTTGGACGAGGGCCGAACACTGAAGCTTTCTTT. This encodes CSVGRGPNTEAFF.

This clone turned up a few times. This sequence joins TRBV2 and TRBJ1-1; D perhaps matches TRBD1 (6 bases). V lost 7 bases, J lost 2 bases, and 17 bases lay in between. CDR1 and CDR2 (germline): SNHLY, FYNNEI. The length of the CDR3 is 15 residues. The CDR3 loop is CASINGGTLNTEAFF. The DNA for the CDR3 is TGTGCCAGCATCAATGGGGGCACCCTAAACACTGAAGCTTTCTTT.

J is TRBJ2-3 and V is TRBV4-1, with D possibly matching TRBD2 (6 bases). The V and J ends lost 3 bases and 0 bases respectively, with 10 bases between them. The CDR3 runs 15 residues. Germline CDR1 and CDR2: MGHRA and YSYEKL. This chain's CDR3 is CASSHPGLSTDTQYF. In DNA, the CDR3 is TGCGCCAGCAGCCACCCGGGACTTAGCACAGATACGCAGTATTTT.

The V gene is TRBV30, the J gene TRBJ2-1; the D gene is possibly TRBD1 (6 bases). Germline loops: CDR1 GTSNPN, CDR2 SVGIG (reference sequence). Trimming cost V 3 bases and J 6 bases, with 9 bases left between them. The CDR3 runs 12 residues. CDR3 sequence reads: CAWSPQGNEQFF. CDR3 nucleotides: TGTGCCTGGAGCCCACAGGGCAATGAGCAGTTCTTC.

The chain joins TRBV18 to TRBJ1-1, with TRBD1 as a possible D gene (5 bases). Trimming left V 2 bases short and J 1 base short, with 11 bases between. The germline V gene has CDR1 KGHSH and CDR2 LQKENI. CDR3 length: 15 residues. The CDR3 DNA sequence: TGTGCCAGCTCACCATTAGACAGTCAGAACACTGAAGCTTTCTTT. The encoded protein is CASSPLDSQNTEAFF.